The 26 T cell receptor beta chains below come from one sample, sequenced in a study of Ad26.COV2.S vaccination and SARS-CoV-2 variants. Stated treatment: around 19 received Ad26.COV2.S at low or high dose, single or two shots; about 5 received placebo; per-sample allocation not given. The samples were gathered on day 63 after the first injection of vaccine or placebo. Some clones are missing from TCRdb's copy, which holds only in-frame ones; the method was immunoSEQ multiplex PCR. The sample consists of around 450,000 clones, 80% to 90% of them appearing once. This sample comprised peripheral blood, obtained in a trial of Ad26.COV2.S vaccine versus placebo. Receptors were obtained from a person between 18 and 59 years old who received the Ad26.COV2.S COVID-19 vaccine or a placebo.

The V gene is TRBV2, the J gene TRBJ2-2, with D perhaps TRBD1 (5 bases). CDR1 is SNHLY, CDR2 FYNNEI, per germline. The CDR3 sequence is 18 residues long. V dropped 2 bases and J dropped 2 bases, with 18 bases sitting between them. The chain's CDR3 is CASSEHLRRQGNTGELFF. CDR3 in DNA: TGTGCCAGCAGTGAACATCTAAGAAGGCAGGGAAACACCGGGGAGCTGTTTTTT. Looking up the rest from reference TRBV2 and TRBJ2-2 gives the full variable domain: EPEVTQTPSHQVTQMGQEVILRCVPISNHLYFYWYRQILGQKVEFLVSFYNNEISEKSEIFDDQFSVERPDGSNFTLKIRSTKLEDSAMYFCASSEHLRRQGNTGELFFGEGSRLTVL.

V and J are TRBV11-2 and TRBJ2-1; TRBD1 is a possible D gene (6 bases). V was trimmed by 0 bases and J by 9 bases, leaving 12 bases between them. This CDR3 comprises 14 residues. Germline CDR1 and CDR2: SGHAT and FQNNGV. The CDR3 loop is CASSLEYRAVEQFF. In DNA form, the CDR3 reads TGTGCCAGCAGCTTAGAATACAGGGCGGTTGAGCAGTTCTTC.

The genes are TRBV9 and TRBJ1-4; 10 bases are shared with TRBD1. The CDR3 covers 17 residues. Looked up from germline, CDR1 is SGDLS and CDR2 is YYNGEE. J was trimmed by 0 bases and V by 3 bases; bases with no gene match: 5. CDR3 loop: CASSGGQGSATNEKLFF. CDR3 nucleotide sequence: TGTGCCAGCAGCGGGGGACAGGGGTCTGCAACTAATGAAAAACTGTTTTTT.

The chain recombines TRBV9 with TRBJ2-2; 16 bases are a match to TRBD2. This CDR3 has 19 amino acids. Germline V gene lookup returns CDR1 SGDLS and CDR2 YYNGEE. The ends lost 1 base at V and 7 bases at J; junction bases unmatched: 10. The CDR3 is CASSVKGRGTSGRDGELFF. In DNA form, the CDR3 reads TGTGCCAGCAGCGTAAAAGGAAGAGGGACTAGCGGGAGGGACGGGGAGCTGTTTTTT.

The V and J genes are TRBV11-3 and TRBJ1-2, with unresolved D. The germline gives CDR1 SGHNT, CDR2 YENEEA. V was trimmed by 4 bases and J by 2 bases, leaving 11 bases between them. The CDR3 consists of 14 residues. In DNA form, the CDR3 reads TGTGCCAGCAGCTCTCGGACTGGGAACTATGGCTACACCTTC. Its protein product is CASSSRTGNYGYTF.

This chain links TRBV19 with TRBJ2-7, with D maybe TRBD2 (6 bases). Per the germline V gene, CDR1 is LNHDA and CDR2 is SQIVND (reference sequence). The CDR3 extends over 14 amino acids. V lost 3 bases and J lost 2, with 11 bases in between. The CDR3 DNA sequence: TGTGCCAGTAGTATTCGGGAGAGGACCTACGAGCAGTACTTC. Translating it yields CASSIRERTYEQYF.

The genes are TRBV5-1 and TRBJ2-2, with TRBD1 identical over 9 bases. Trimming cost V 4 bases and J 4 bases; bases outside gene matches: 2. This CDR3 is 14 amino acids long. The germline gives CDR1 SGHRS, CDR2 YFSETQ. CDR3: CASSGTGFTGELFF. In DNA form, the CDR3 reads TGCGCCAGCAGCGGGACAGGGTTCACCGGGGAGCTGTTTTTT.

The chain carries TRBV2 and TRBJ1-6; D is perhaps TRBD1 (5 bases). This CDR3 is built from 15 residues. The V end lost 4 bases, the J end lost 1 base, and 8 bases lay between the germline ends. Germline CDR1 reads SNHLY; CDR2 reads FYNNEI. This CDR3 is CASSVTASYNSPLHF. The CDR3 nucleotides read TGTGCCAGCAGTGTGACAGCATCCTATAATTCACCCCTCCACTTT.

J is TRBJ1-1 and V is TRBV27; TRBD1 matches 9 bases. Germline V CDR1 and CDR2: MNHEY, SMNVEV (reference sequence). Trimming at V came to 5 bases and at J to 4 bases, leaving 5 bases not matched to a gene. The CDR3 loop spans 14 amino acids. CDR3 region: CASSKNRGPTEAFF. DNA for the CDR3: TGTGCCAGCAGTAAAAACAGGGGGCCCACTGAAGCTTTCTTT.

The CDR3 DNA follows: TGTGCCAGCAGCCGCCCGGGACAGGGGATACAAAACATTCAGTACTTC. It encodes CASSRPGQGIQNIQYF. The chain employs TRBV7-9 and TRBJ2-4; 10 nucleotides align to TRBD1. The CDR3 is 16 amino acids. The germline V gene has CDR1 SEHNR and CDR2 FQNEAQ (reference sequence). The J segment lost 5 bases and the V segment lost 5 bases, leaving 9 bases of the junction unmatched.

This chain connects TRBV6-5 to TRBJ2-7; 7 nucleotides align to TRBD2. Germline-derived CDR1 and CDR2 are MNHEY and SVGAGI. Losses at the gene ends were 0 bases for V and 3 bases for J; bases not matched to a gene: 5. The CDR3 consists of 15 residues. The CDR3: CASSYSSGGHYEQYF. The CDR3, as DNA: TGTGCCAGCAGTTACTCGTCGGGGGGTCACTACGAGCAGTACTTC.

Only one count was recorded for this clone. V usage is TRBV12-3 or TRBV12-4 and J usage is TRBJ1-1; D not resolved. This CDR3 spans 13 amino acids. Trimming pared 6 bases from V and 0 bases from J, leaving 8 bases between. In DNA, the CDR3 is TGTGCCAGCAGAAAGGGCCTGAACACTGAAGCTTTCTTT. This encodes CASRKGLNTEAFF.

The chain uses TRBV7-9 and TRBJ1-4; 8 bases line up with TRBD1. V lost 7 bases, J lost 4 bases, and 5 bases stayed unmatched. Germline values: CDR1 SEHNR, CDR2 FQNEAQ (reference sequence). The CDR3 contains 14 residues. In DNA, the CDR3 is TGTGCCAGCACTCGAACAGGGGGTAATGAAAAACTGTTTTTT. It yields the protein CASTRTGGNEKLFF. Complete variable domain (other parts from reference TRBV7-9 and TRBJ1-4): DTGVSQNPRHKITKRGQNVTFRCDPISEHNRLYWYRQTLGQGPEFLTYFQNEAQLEKSRLLSDRFSAERPKGSFSTLEIQRTEQGDSAMYLCASTRTGGNEKLFFGSGTQLSVL.

The chain is built from TRBV3-1 (or the pseudogene TRBV3-2) and TRBJ2-2; no firm D call. The V end was cut by 5 bases, the J end by 4 bases, with 17 bases between. The CDR3 covers 16 residues. Germline CDR1 and CDR2: LGHDT and YNNKEL (reference sequence). The CDR3 DNA is TGTGCCAGCAGCGACCCTCCTGACGGGCTCACCGGGGAGCTGTTTTTT. Translation gives CASSDPPDGLTGELFF.

The gene calls are TRBV27 and TRBJ1-2; D possibly corresponds to TRBD1 (6 bases). The CDR3 runs to 18 residues. Trimming removed 1 base at V and 3 bases at J, with 21 bases between. Germline CDR1 and CDR2: MNHEY and SMNVEV (reference sequence). This chain's CDR3 is CASSLYARNRETHYGYTF. CDR3 sequence (DNA): TGTGCCAGCAGTTTATACGCAAGAAACAGGGAGACCCACTATGGCTACACCTTC.

The chain links TRBV3-1 (or the pseudogene TRBV3-2) to TRBJ2-7, with a weak D call TRBD2 (5 bases). The CDR3 extends over 14 amino acids. Germline CDR1 reads LGHDT; CDR2 reads YNNKEL (reference sequence). V was cut by 0 bases and J by 2 bases, with 8 bases left in between. Here the CDR3 DNA reads TGTGCCAGCAGCCAAGACGGAGCGGCCTACGAGCAGTACTTC. Protein: CASSQDGAAYEQYF.

The chain joins TRBV11-2 to TRBJ1-2, with D unresolved. The CDR3 runs 12 residues. CDR1 SGHAT and CDR2 FQNNGV come from the germline V gene. Trimming pared 5 bases from V and 4 bases from J, leaving 8 bases between. The CDR3 region is CASSLGSYGYTF. In DNA form, the CDR3 reads TGTGCCAGCAGCCTAGGGAGCTATGGCTACACCTTC.

V is TRBV6-1 and J is TRBJ2-5, with D perhaps matching TRBD2 (5 bases). Germline V gives CDR1 MNHNS, CDR2 SASEGT. Trimming stripped 5 bases from V and 5 bases from J, with 15 bases between. The CDR3 contains 14 residues. The CDR3 loop reads CASSKTRSWETQYF. The CDR3 DNA reads TGTGCCAGCAGTAAAACTAGATCTTGGGAGACCCAGTACTTC.

The V and J genes are TRBV27 and TRBJ2-7; the match to TRBD1 covers 7 bases. The CDR3 runs to 18 residues. Germline V gene data show CDR1 as MNHEY and CDR2 as SMNVEV (reference sequence). The trim removed 4 bases at V and 1 base at J, leaving 16 bases unmatched. The CDR3 DNA reads TGTGCCAGCAGTTCCGTTCGTTTCGACAGGGCGAGGTCCTACGAGCAGTACTTC. Its translation is CASSSVRFDRARSYEQYF.

V usage is TRBV25-1 and J usage is TRBJ1-2; D gene ambiguous. Germline V gene data show CDR1 as MGHDK and CDR2 as SYGVNS. With 7 bases removed from V and 1 base from J, the gap between germline ends came to 7 bases. CDR3 length equals 12 residues. CDR3 in amino acids: CASKSLNYGYTF. The CDR3 DNA reads TGTGCCAGCAAATCACTTAACTATGGCTACACCTTC.

The genes are TRBV9 and TRBJ1-5; TRBD1 matches at 7 bases. CDR1 and CDR2 from the germline V gene are SGDLS and YYNGEE. V shed 3 bases, J shed 0 bases, and the junction held 3 bases outside the gene matches. The CDR3 totals 15 residues. The CDR3 is CASSAQGGSNQPQHF. The CDR3 DNA reads TGTGCCAGCAGCGCCCAGGGGGGTAGCAATCAGCCCCAGCATTTT.

V and J are TRBV7-8 and TRBJ2-7; 11 nucleotides agree with TRBD2. Trimming removed 1 base from V and 3 bases from J; junction bases left unmatched: 5. Germline V gives CDR1 SGHVS, CDR2 FQNEAQ. The CDR3 is 16 amino acids. This CDR3 reads CASSLGPSGRFYEQYF. The CDR3 DNA is TGTGCCAGCAGCTTAGGGCCTAGCGGGAGGTTCTACGAGCAGTACTTC.

This sequence joins TRBV3-1 (or the pseudogene TRBV3-2) and TRBJ1-3, with D perhaps TRBD1 (6 bases). This CDR3 region has 16 residues. V shed 0 bases and J shed 9 bases, with 18 bases lying between them. CDR1 is LGHDT, CDR2 YNNKEL, per germline (reference sequence). CDR3 nucleotides: TGTGCCAGCAGCCAAGAATTTTTACAGGGCTCCCCCACCATATATTTT. Protein sequence: CASSQEFLQGSPTIYF.

V and J are TRBV7-3 and TRBJ2-2; the match to TRBD2 covers 7 bases. Germline loops: CDR1 SGHTA, CDR2 FQGTGA. V trimming: 1 base; J trimming: 4 bases; junction bases outside the gene matches: 9. The CDR3 length is 17 residues. The CDR3 coding sequence is TGTGCCAGCAGCTTAAAGGGCTCTAGCGGATCCACCGGGGAGCTGTTTTTT. Protein product: CASSLKGSSGSTGELFF.

The chain has TRBV5-1 and TRBJ2-3; 10 bases map to TRBD2. Germline CDR1 reads SGHRS; CDR2 reads YFSETQ. The V gene end was trimmed by 1 base and the J gene end by 1 base; junction bases not matched to a gene: 6. The CDR3 is 17 amino acids. The CDR3 DNA follows: TGCGCCAGCAGCTTGCTGCTAGCGGGGGACGGCACAGATACGCAGTATTTT. Protein product: CASSLLLAGDGTDTQYF.

The chain employs TRBV5-4 and TRBJ1-4; 10 nucleotides match TRBD1. J was trimmed by 8 bases and V by 4 bases; bases with no gene match: 5. The CDR3 has 14 amino acids. Germline CDR1 and CDR2: SGHNT and YYREEE (reference sequence). The CDR3: CASSTDRGNEKLFF. CDR3 bases: TGTGCCAGCAGCACGGACAGGGGGAACGAAAAACTGTTTTTT.